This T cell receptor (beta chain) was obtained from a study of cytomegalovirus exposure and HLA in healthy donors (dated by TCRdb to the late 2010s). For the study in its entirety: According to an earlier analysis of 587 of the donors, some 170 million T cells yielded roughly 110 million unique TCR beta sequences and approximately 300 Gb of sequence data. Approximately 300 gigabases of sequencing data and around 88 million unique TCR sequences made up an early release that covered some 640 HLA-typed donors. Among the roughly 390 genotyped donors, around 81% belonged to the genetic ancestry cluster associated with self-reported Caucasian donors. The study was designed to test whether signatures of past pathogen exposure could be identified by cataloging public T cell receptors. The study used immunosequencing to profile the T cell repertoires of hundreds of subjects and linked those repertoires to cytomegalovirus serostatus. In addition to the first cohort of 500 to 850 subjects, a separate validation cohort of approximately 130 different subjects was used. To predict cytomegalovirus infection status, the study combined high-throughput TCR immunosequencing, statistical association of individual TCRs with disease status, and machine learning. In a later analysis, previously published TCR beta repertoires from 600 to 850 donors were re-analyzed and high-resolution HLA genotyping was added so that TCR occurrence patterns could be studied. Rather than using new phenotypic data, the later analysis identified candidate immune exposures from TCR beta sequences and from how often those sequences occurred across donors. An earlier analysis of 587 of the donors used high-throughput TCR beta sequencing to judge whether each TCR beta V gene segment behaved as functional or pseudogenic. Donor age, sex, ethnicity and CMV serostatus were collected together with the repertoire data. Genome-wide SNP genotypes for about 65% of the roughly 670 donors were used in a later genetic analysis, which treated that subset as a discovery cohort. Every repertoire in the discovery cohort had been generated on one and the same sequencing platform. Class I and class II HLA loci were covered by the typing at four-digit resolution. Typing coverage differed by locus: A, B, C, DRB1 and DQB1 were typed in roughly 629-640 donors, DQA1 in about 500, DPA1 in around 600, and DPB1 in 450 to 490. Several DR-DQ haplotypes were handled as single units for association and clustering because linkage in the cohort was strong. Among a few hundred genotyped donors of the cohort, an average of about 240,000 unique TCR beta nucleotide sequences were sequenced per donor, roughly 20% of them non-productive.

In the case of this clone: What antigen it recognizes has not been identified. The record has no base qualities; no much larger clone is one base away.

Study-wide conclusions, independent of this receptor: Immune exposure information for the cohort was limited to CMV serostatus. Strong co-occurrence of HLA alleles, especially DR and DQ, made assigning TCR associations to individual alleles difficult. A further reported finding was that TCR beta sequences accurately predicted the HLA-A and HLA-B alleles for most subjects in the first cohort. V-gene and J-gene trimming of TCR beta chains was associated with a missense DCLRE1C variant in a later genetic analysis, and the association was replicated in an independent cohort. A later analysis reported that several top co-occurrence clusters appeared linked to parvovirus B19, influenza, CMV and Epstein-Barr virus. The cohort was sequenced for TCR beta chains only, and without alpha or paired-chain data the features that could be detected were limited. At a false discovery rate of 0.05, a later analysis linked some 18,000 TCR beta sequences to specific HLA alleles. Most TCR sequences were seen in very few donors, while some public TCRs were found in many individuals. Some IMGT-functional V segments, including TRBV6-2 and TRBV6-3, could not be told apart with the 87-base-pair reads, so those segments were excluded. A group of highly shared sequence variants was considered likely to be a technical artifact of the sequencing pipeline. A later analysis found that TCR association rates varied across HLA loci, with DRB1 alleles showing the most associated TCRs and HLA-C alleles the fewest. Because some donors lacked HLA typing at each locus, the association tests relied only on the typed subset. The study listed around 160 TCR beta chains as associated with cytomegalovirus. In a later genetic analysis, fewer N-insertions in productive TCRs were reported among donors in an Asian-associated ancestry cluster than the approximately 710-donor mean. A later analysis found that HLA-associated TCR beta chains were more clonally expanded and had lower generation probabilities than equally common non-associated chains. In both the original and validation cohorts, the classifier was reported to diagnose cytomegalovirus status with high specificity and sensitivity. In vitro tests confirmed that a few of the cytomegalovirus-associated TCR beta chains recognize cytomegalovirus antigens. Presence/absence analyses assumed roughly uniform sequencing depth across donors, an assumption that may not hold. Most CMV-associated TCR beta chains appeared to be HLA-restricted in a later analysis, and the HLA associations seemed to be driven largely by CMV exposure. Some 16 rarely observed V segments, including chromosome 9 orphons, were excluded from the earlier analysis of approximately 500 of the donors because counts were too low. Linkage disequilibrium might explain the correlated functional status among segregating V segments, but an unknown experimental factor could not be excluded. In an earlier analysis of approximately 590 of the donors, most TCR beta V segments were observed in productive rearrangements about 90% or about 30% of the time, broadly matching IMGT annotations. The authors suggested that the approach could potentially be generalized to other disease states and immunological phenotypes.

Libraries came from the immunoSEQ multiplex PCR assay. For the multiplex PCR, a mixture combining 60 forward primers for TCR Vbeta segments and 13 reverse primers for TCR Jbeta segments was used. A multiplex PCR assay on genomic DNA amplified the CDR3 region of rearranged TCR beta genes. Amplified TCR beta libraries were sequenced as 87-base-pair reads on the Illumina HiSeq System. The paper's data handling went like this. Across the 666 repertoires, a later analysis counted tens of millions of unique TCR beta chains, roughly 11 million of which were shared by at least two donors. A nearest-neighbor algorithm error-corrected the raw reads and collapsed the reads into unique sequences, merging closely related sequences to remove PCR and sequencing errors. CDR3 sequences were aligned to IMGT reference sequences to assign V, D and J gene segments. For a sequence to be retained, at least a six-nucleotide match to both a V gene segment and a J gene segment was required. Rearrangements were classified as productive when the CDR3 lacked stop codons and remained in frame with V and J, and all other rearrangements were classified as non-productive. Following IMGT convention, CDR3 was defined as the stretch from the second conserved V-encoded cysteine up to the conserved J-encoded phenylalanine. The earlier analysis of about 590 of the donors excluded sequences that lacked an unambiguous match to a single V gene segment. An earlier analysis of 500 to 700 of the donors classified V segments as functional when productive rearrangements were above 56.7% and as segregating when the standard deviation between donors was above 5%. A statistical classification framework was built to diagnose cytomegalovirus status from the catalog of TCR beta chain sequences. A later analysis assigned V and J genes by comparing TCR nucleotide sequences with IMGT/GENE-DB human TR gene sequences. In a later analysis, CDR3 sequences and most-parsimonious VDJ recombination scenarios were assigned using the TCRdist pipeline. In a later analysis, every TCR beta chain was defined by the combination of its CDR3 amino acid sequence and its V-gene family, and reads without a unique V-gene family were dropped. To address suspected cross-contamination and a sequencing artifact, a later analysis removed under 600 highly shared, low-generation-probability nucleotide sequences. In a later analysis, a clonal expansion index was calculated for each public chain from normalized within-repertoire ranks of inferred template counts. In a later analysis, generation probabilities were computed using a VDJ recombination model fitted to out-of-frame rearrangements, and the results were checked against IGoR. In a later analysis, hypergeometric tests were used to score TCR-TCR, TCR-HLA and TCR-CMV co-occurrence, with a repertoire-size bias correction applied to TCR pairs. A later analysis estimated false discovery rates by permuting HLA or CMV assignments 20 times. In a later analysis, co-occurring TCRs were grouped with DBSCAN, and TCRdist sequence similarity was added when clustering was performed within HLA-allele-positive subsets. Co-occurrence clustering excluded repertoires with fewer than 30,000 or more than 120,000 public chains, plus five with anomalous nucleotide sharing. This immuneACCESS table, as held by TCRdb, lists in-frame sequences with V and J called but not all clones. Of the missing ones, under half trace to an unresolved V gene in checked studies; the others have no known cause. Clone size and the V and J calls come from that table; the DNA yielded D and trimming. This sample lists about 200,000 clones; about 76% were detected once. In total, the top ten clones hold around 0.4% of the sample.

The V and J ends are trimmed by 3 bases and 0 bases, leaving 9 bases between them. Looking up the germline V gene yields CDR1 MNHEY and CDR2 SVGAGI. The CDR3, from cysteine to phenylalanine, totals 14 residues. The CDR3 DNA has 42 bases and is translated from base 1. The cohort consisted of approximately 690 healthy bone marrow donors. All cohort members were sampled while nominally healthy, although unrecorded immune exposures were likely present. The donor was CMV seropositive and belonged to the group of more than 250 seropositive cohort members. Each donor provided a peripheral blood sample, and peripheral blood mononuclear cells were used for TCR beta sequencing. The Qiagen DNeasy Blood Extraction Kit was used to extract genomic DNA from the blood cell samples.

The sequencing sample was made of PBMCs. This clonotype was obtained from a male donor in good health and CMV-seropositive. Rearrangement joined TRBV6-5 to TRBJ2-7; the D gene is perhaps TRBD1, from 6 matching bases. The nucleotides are TGTGCCAGCAGTTATGGGGGCCACTCCTACGAGCAGTACTTC. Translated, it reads CASSYGGHSYEQYF.